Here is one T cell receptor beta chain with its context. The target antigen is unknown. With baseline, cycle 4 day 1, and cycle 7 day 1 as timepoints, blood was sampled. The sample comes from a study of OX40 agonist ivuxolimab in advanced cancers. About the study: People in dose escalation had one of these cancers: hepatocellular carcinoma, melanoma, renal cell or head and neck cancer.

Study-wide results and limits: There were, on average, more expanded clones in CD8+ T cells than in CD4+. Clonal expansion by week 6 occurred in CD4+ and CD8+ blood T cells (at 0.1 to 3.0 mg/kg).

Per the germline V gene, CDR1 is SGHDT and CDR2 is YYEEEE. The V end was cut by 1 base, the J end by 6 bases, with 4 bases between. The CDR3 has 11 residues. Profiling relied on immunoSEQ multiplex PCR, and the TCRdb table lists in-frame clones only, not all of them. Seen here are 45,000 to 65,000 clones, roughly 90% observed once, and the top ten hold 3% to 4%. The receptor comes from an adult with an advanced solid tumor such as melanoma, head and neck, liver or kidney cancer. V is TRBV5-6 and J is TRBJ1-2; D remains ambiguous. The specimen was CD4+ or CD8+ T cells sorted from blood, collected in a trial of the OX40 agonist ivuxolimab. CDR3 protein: CASSLNDGYTF. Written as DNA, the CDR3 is TGTGCCAGCAGCTTGAACGATGGCTACACCTTC.